One sample yielded the 25 T cell receptor beta chains listed below, sequenced in a study of metastatic and nonmetastatic thyroid tumors. Using MiXCR, TCRdb re-called clones from the PCR reads. The table shows roughly 42,000 clones, with under 20% occurring only once. The entire patient cohort was treatment-naive prior to thyroid surgery. Input material: tumor tissue. These receptors were taken from a female donor with papillary thyroid cancer or a benign thyroid nodule (not recorded which). Some clones in this sample may be carry-over from other donors' samples.

By sample fraction, this clone is large. J is TRBJ2-7 and V is TRBV6-2 or TRBV6-3, with D tentatively TRBD1 (5 bases). The CDR3 has 14 amino acids. V was pared by 6 bases and J by 6 bases, with 18 bases between. CDR1 is MNHEY and CDR2 is SVGEGT in the germline V gene. The CDR3 is CASRNPGLPVEQYF. CDR3 coding DNA: TGTGCCAGCAGAAACCCAGGGCTACCTGTCGAGCAGTACTTC.

The V gene is TRBV21-1, the J gene TRBJ2-1; the table names TRBD1, a call not compared with the DNA. TRBV21-1 corresponds to a pseudogene. CDR3 size: 20 residues. CDR3 nucleotide sequence: TGTGCCAGCAGCGAGGGGGCCCTATTCCCACGTGGGGGACCTGGGAATGAGCAGTTCTTC. The encoded protein is CASSEGALFPRGGPGNEQFF.

This clone was seen repeatedly, ten times or more. J is TRBJ1-5 and V is TRBV6-1, with D uncertain. CDR1 MNHNS and CDR2 SASEGT come from the germline V gene. Trimming removed 2 bases at V and 6 bases at J, with 5 bases between. CDR3 length: 12 residues. This chain's CDR3 is CASSELGQPQHF. CDR3 DNA: TGTGCCAGCAGTGAACTCGGTCAGCCCCAGCATTTT.

This clone showed up just a few times. The chain joins TRBV6-2 or TRBV6-3 to TRBJ2-2; D unresolved. The CDR3 is 14 amino acids. Germline CDR1 is MNHEY and CDR2 is SVGEGT. Trimming removed 0 bases at V and 7 bases at J, with 9 bases between. As DNA, the CDR3 is TGTGCCAGCAGTTACTCTAGGTGGGACGGGGAGCTGTTTTTT. The encoded protein is CASSYSRWDGELFF.

This clone appeared a few times. Because it lacks the conserved phenylalanine or tryptophan at the end, this CDR3 is likely a read error. The chain uses TRBV2 and TRBJ2-7, with 7 bases matching TRBD1. With 8 bases clipped from V and 6 bases from J, the junction kept 10 bases outside the gene matches. CDR1 and CDR2 from the germline V gene are SNHLY and FYNNEI. There are 13 residues in the CDR3. The CDR3, as DNA: TGTGCCAGCTCCGGGACAGAGGGTCTCGAGCAGTACTTA. Translation gives CASSGTEGLEQYL.

The chain is built from TRBV20-1 and TRBJ1-1; D gene uncertain. This CDR3 has 12 amino acids. CDR1 and CDR2 (germline): DFQATT, SNEGSKA (reference sequence). Trimming left V 2 bases short and J 3 bases short, with 7 bases between. The CDR3 here is CSARSGDTEAFF. CDR3 nucleotides: TGCAGTGCTAGATCCGGGGACACTGAAGCTTTCTTT.

This clone was seen repeatedly, ten times or more. The V gene is TRBV25-1, the J gene TRBJ2-3, with D unclear. Trimming cost V 6 bases and J 6 bases, with 16 bases left between them. The V gene's germline CDR1 is MGHDK and CDR2 SYGVNS. This CDR3 contains 14 residues. The CDR3 loop is CASSSSRVVDTQYF. In nucleotides, the CDR3 is TGTGCCAGCAGCTCCTCTCGGGTGGTCGATACGCAGTATTTT.

The V and J genes are TRBV11-3 and TRBJ2-7; 7 nucleotides agree with TRBD2. Trimming removed 7 bases from V and 2 bases from J; junction bases left unmatched: 8. CDR1 and CDR2 from the germline V gene are SGHNT and YENEEA. The CDR3 is 14 amino acids. CDR3 sequence (DNA): TGTGCCAGCAACCCGGGAGGTGGGGCCTACGAGCAGTACTTC. Residues: CASNPGGGAYEQYF.

This clone turned up a few times. This may come from a read error, since a much larger clone is one base off. This chain uses TRBV11-1 with TRBJ2-1; TRBD2 matches at 9 bases. With V trimmed by 10 bases and J by 8 bases, 6 bases remained unmatched. The germline V gene has CDR1 SGHAT and CDR2 FQDESV (reference sequence). The CDR3 sequence is 12 residues long. The CDR3 bases are TGTGCCACCCAGACTAGCGGCGATGAGCAGTTCTTC. It yields the protein CATQTSGDEQFF. The full variable domain, in which reference TRBV11-1 and TRBJ2-1 provide the parts outside the CDR3, is EAEVAQSPRYKITEKSQAVAFWCDPISGHATLYWYRQILGQGPELLVQFQDESVVDDSQLPKDRFSAERLKGVDSTLKIQPAELGDSAMYLCATQTSGDEQFFGPGTRLTVL.

Regarding this clone: This may stem from a read error, because a much larger clone lies one nucleotide away. The same CDR3 can be traced to other DNA sequences in this sample. This CDR3 reads CASSAHVGSTGNTIYF. The CDR3 DNA sequence: TGTGCCAGCAGTGCACACGTCGGCAGTACCGGAAACACCATATATTTT. The V gene is TRBV6-1, the J gene TRBJ1-3; D unresolved. The V and J ends lost 4 bases and 4 bases respectively, with 17 bases between them. The CDR3 totals 16 residues. Looked up from germline, CDR1 is MNHNS and CDR2 is SASEGT.

This chain joins TRBV28 and TRBJ2-7; D is unresolved. Germline loops: CDR1 MDHEN, CDR2 SYDVKM. The CDR3 consists of 12 residues. V was cut by 6 bases and J by 3 bases, with 9 bases left in between. The CDR3 DNA follows: TGTGCCAGCAGACCCCTCTACTACGAGCAGTACTTC. Translated, it gives CASRPLYYEQYF. Full variable domain (outside the CDR3, taken from reference TRBV28 and TRBJ2-7): DVKVTQSSRYLVKRTGEKVFLECVQDMDHENMFWYRQDPGLGLRLIYFSYDVKMKEKGDIPEGYSVSREKKERFSLILESASTNQTSMYLCASRPLYYEQYFGPGTRLTVT.

For the CDR3, the DNA is TGTGCCTGGAGTGCGACTAGCGGGTTCCACGAGCAGTACTTC. This translates into CAWSATSGFHEQYF. This chain uses TRBV30 with TRBJ2-7, with 10 bases identical to TRBD2. The germline V gene encodes CDR1 GTSNPN and CDR2 SVGIG (reference sequence). This CDR3 contains 14 residues. Trimming removed 1 base from V and 5 bases from J; junction bases left unmatched: 5.

This clone showed up just a few times. The chain combines TRBV11-2 with TRBJ2-1, with TRBD2 matching over 7 bases. This CDR3 is built from 16 residues. V trimming: 1 base; J trimming: 5 bases; junction bases outside the gene matches: 8. Germline values: CDR1 SGHAT, CDR2 FQNNGV. In DNA form, the CDR3 reads TGTGCCAGCAGCTTAGGGAGGAGGGGAGGGCACAATGAGCAGTTCTTC. Translation: CASSLGRRGGHNEQFF.

This clone has a handful of counts. Just one base apart from a much larger clone, this may be a read error. The rearrangement joins TRBV18 to TRBJ1-1; D ambiguous. With 3 bases removed from V and 5 bases from J, the gap between germline ends came to 19 bases. CDR3 size: 16 residues. Germline V gives CDR1 KGHSH, CDR2 LQKENI. For the CDR3, the DNA is TGTGCCAGCTCACCCCATAGGCGGGCGGCGAGAACTGAAGCTTTCTTT. Its translation is CASSPHRRAARTEAFF. The full variable domain, completed using reference TRBV18 and TRBJ1-1, is NAGVMQNPRHLVRRRGQEARLRCSPMKGHSHVYWYRQLPEEGLKFMVYLQKENIIDESGMPKERFSAEFPKEGPSILRIQQVVRGDSAAYFCASSPHRRAARTEAFFGQGTRLTVV.

This clone appeared many times. This chain joins TRBV6-5 and TRBJ2-2; D possibly corresponds to TRBD2 (6 bases). V was pared by 2 bases and J by 4 bases, with 23 bases between. Germline V gene sequence: CDR1 MNHEY, CDR2 SVGAGI. The CDR3 runs to 19 residues. This CDR3 is CASSYAPGLGRGATGELFF. Written as DNA, the CDR3 is TGTGCCAGCAGTTACGCGCCGGGACTGGGCCGCGGAGCCACCGGGGAGCTGTTTTTT.

The J gene is TRBJ2-7, the V gene TRBV25-1; 9 bases are shared with TRBD1. CDR1 is MGHDK and CDR2 is SYGVNS in the germline V gene. Trimming at V came to 6 bases and at J to 0 bases, leaving 6 bases not matched to a gene. The CDR3 runs 15 residues. The CDR3 DNA reads as TGTGCCAGCAGCCTGGGGACAGGGAGCTCCTACGAGCAGTACTTC. Its protein product is CASSLGTGSSYEQYF.

Points on this clone: A much larger clone lies one base from this, so it may be a read error. The chain joins TRBV3-1 to TRBJ2-7; D is uncertain. This CDR3 contains 17 residues. Germline lookup yields CDR1 LGHDT and CDR2 YNNKEL (reference sequence). The CDR3 nucleotides read TGTGCCAGCAGCAAAGATCGTCTAAGGGAAGACTCCTACGAGCAGTACTTC. Protein product: CASSKDRLREDSYEQYF.

The J gene is TRBJ2-3, the V gene TRBV25-1; 12 bases are shared with TRBD2. With 6 bases clipped from V and 0 bases from J, the junction kept 4 bases outside the gene matches. There are 16 residues in the CDR3. Germline loops: CDR1 MGHDK, CDR2 SYGVNS. The CDR3 spells CASRRTSGKSTDTQYF. CDR3 sequence (DNA): TGTGCCAGCAGAAGGACTAGCGGGAAGAGCACAGATACGCAGTATTTT.

At least ten counts were recorded for this clone. The sample has other DNA sequences that encode this CDR3 too. The chain is built from TRBV27 and TRBJ2-1, with 12 nucleotides matching TRBD2. This CDR3 has 16 residues. Looked up from germline, CDR1 is MNHEY and CDR2 is SMNVEV (reference sequence). With V trimmed by 7 bases and J by 4 bases, 8 bases remained unmatched. CDR3 sequence reads: CASKTSGTSGYNEQFF. CDR3 DNA sequence: TGTGCCAGCAAGACCTCCGGGACTAGCGGGTACAATGAGCAGTTCTTC.

V gene TRBV5-1 combines with J gene TRBJ2-7; maybe TRBD2 (5 bases). V gave up 2 bases and J gave up 2 bases, with 14 bases separating them. The CDR3 totals 15 residues. CDR1 is SGHRS and CDR2 is YFSETQ in the germline V gene. The CDR3 DNA reads TGCGCCAGCAGCTTAGTGGGGAGTGGGGCCTACGAGCAGTACTTC. This encodes CASSLVGSGAYEQYF.

This clone was observed many times. The same CDR3 arises from other DNA sequences in this sample as well. V is TRBV7-3 and J is TRBJ2-3; tentatively, D is TRBD2 (5 bases). Per germline, CDR1 SGHTA and CDR2 FQGTGA. The CDR3 is made up of 14 amino acids. V was shortened by 5 bases and J by 8 bases, with 17 bases between the two germline ends. CDR3 sequence (DNA): TGTGCCAGCAGCGCTCCAGCCGGGGATGGTACGCAGTATTTT. Its protein product is CASSAPAGDGTQYF.

This clone was recorded at least ten times. The V and J genes are TRBV20-1 and TRBJ2-5; D is perhaps TRBD2 (5 bases). This CDR3 region has 19 residues. The V end lost 2 bases, the J end lost 5 bases, and 30 bases lay between the germline ends. Germline CDR1 is DFQATT and CDR2 is SNEGSKA (reference sequence). CDR3 DNA: TGCAGTGCTAGACTAGCCTCGAGAAATTTTAACGGTTATCACGAGACCCAGTACTTC. Residues: CSARLASRNFNGYHETQYF.

There are many counts of this clone. The chain links TRBV30 to TRBJ2-6; D perhaps matches TRBD1 (5 bases). Germline V gene lookup returns CDR1 GTSNPN and CDR2 SVGIG (reference sequence). The ends were cut back, 4 bases at V and 3 bases at J, with 16 bases in the middle. CDR3 length equals 16 residues. The CDR3 here is CAWIGPQGFGANVLTF. CDR3 DNA sequence: TGTGCCTGGATTGGGCCCCAGGGATTTGGGGCCAACGTCCTGACTTTC. The full variable domain, with the rest looked up from reference TRBV30 and TRBJ2-6, is SQTIHQWPATLVQPVGSPLSLECTVEGTSNPNLYWYRQAAGRGLQLLFYSVGIGQISSEVPQNLSASRPQDRQFILSSKKLLLSDSGFYLCAWIGPQGFGANVLTFGAGSRLTVL.

Ten or more counts support this clone. The V gene is TRBV10-2, the J gene TRBJ2-1; 8 bases agree with TRBD1. Per germline, CDR1 WSHSY and CDR2 SAAADI. The CDR3 loop spans 14 amino acids. Unmatched junction bases numbered 9, after V lost 6 bases and J lost 8 bases. The CDR3 DNA follows: TGCGCCAGCAGGGGGTGGACAGGGCGGGATGAGCAGTTCTTC. This codes for CASRGWTGRDEQFF.

This sequence joins TRBV9 and TRBJ2-1, with 12 nucleotides matching TRBD2. The germline gives CDR1 SGDLS, CDR2 YYNGEE. The CDR3 length is 19 residues. V was pared by 0 bases and J by 2 bases, with 9 bases of the junction left unmatched. DNA for the CDR3: TGTGCCAGCAGCGTAGGATGGGGGGCTAGCGGGAGGGCCTACAATGAGCAGTTCTTC. Translation gives CASSVGWGASGRAYNEQFF.